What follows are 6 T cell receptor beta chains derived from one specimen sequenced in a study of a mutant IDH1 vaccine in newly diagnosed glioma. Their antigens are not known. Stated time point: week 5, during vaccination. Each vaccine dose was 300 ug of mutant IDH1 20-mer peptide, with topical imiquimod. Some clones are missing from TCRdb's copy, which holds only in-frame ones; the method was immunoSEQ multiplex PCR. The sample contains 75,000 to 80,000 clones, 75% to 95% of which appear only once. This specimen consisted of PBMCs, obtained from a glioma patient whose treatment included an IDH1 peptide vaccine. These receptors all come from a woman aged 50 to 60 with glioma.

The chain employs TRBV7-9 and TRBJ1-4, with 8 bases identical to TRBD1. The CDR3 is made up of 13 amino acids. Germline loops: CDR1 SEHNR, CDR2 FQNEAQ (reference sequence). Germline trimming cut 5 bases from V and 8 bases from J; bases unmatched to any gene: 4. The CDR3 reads CASSPQGGEKLFF. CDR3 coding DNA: TGTGCCAGCAGCCCACAGGGGGGGGAAAAACTGTTTTTT.

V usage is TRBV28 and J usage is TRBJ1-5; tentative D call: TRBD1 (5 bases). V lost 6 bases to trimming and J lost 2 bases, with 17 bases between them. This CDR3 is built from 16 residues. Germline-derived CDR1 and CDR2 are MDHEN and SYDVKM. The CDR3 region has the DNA TGTGCCAGCAGGGTCTGGACCTGGGACGGCAATCAGCCCCAGCATTTT. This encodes CASRVWTWDGNQPQHF.

CDR3 in amino acids: CASSLRVEAFF. The CDR3 nucleotides are TGTGCCAGCTCACTTCGGGTTGAAGCTTTCTTT. The chain uses TRBV18 and TRBJ1-1, with D unresolved. CDR1 is KGHSH, CDR2 LQKENI, per germline. The length of the CDR3 is 11 residues. Trimming left V 4 bases short and J 7 bases short, with 7 bases between.

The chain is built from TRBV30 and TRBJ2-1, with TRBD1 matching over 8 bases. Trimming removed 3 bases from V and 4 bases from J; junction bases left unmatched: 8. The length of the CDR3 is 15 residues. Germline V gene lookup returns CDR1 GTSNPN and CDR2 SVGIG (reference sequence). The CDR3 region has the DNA TGTGCCTGGAGCCCGGACAGGGAAATGTACAATGAGCAGTTCTTC. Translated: CAWSPDREMYNEQFF.

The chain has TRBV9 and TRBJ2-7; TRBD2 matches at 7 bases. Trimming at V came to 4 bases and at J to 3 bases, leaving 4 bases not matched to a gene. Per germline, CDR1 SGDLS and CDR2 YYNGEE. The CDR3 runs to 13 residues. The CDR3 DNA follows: TGTGCCAGCAGCCCCAGCGGGAACTACGAGCAGTACTTC. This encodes CASSPSGNYEQYF.

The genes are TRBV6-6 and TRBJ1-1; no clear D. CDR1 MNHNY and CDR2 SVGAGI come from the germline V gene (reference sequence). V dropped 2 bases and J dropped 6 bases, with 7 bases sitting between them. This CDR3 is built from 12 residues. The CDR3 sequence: CASSYGRAEAFF. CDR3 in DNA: TGTGCCAGCAGTTACGGCAGAGCTGAAGCTTTCTTT.